This TCR beta chain originates from a study of PD-L1 blockade in urothelial cancer. Study-level background: Every 3 weeks, patients received intravenous atezolizumab 1,200 mg, beginning 2014.

Per the germline V gene, CDR1 is LNHDA and CDR2 is SQIVND (reference sequence). The V gene lost 5 bases and the J gene lost 1 base, with 12 bases spanning the gap. The CDR3 consists of 14 residues. This clone has just a few counts. The time point here: pretreatment peripheral blood. Sample contribution per patient ranged from 1 to 8, covering pretreatment and on-treatment. Each PCR contained spiked-in synthetic TCR analog templates. Some clones are missing from TCRdb's copy, which holds only in-frame ones; the method was immunoSEQ multiplex PCR. The sample has 60,000 to 75,000 clones; about 86% are singletons.

The receptor comes from a man aged 55 to 70 with urothelial cancer. Sequencing was performed on PBMCs, taken around atezolizumab (anti-PD-L1) treatment. This chain links TRBV19 with TRBJ2-7, with D uncertain. CDR3 sequence (DNA): TGTGCCAGTAGTCGCGCGGCGGAATCCTACGAGCAGTACTTC. It yields the protein CASSRAAESYEQYF.